This T cell receptor beta chain comes out of a study of cytomegalovirus exposure and HLA in healthy donors. On the study more broadly: Of the donors genotyped, 398 in all, 80% to 85% fell in the Caucasian-associated ancestry cluster.

Study-wide findings and caveats: The study carried out a later analysis of TCR beta sequences. It associated some 15,000 of them with specific HLA alleles at a false discovery rate of 0.05.

To note about this clone: Its antigen remains unidentified.

The study ran its PCR with 60 Vbeta and 13 Jbeta primers. Profiling relied on immunoSEQ multiplex PCR, and the TCRdb table lists in-frame clones only, not all of them. This sample yields over 110,000 clones, of which around 82% are seen a single time; roughly 5.6% belongs to the top ten. The CDR3 is 14 amino acids. Trimming took 1 base from V and 7 from J, leaving 14 bases between them. Germline-derived CDR1 and CDR2 are MNHNS and SASEGT. The gene calls are TRBV6-1 and TRBJ2-7; a possible D gene is TRBD1 (5 bases). The TCR comes from a woman in her thirties or forties in good health and CMV-seropositive. Sequencing used PBMCs. The DNA for the CDR3 is TGTGCCAGCAGTGAAGGTGTCAGGGTGAGGGAGCAGTACTTC. The encoded protein is CASSEGVRVREQYF.